The present TCR beta chain was sequenced within a study of blood T cell repertoires in COVID-19. Study as a whole: Sites across the United States, Italy and Spain contributed samples from acute and convalescent COVID-19. Nucleic acid was either cDNA or gDNA, and it came from T cells, B-cell-depleted T cells, or PBMCs.

Germline-derived CDR1 and CDR2 are LGHDT and YNNKEL (reference sequence). J lost 2 bases, V lost 1 base, and 5 bases had no gene match. The CDR3 extends over 15 amino acids. Sequencing used immunoSEQ multiplex PCR; TCRdb keeps in-frame clones, though not all of them. This table holds approximately 100,000 clones, roughly 84% found once. This rearrangement joins TRBV3-1 (or the pseudogene TRBV3-2) to TRBJ2-7; the match to TRBD2 covers 7 bases. Input material: peripheral blood. This clonotype was obtained from a man aged 55 to 70 with acute or convalescent COVID-19. The CDR3 DNA is TGTGCCAGCAGCCAAGGAATAGGACTAGCCTACGAGCAGTACTTC. It yields the protein CASSQGIGLAYEQYF.